These 7 T cell receptor beta chains came from one sample sequenced in a study of blood T cell repertoires in COVID-19. Profiled with immunoSEQ multiplex PCR; TCRdb holds only in-frame clones, not every one. Counted here are about 75,000 clones, approximately 82% occurring once; the ten biggest clones make up about 22%. The material sequenced was peripheral blood. The receptors here all came from a woman aged 45-60 years with acute or convalescent COVID-19.

V and J are TRBV19 and TRBJ1-2, with unresolved D. V gave up 8 bases and J gave up 7 bases, with 11 bases separating them. Germline CDR1 and CDR2: LNHDA and SQIVND (reference sequence). The CDR3 length is 11 residues. CDR3 residues: CASSGWSGYTF. The CDR3 DNA reads as TGTGCCAGTTCGGGATGGAGTGGCTACACCTTC.

The V call is TRBV12-3 or TRBV12-4, the J call TRBJ2-7, with D possibly TRBD1 on 5 matching bases. Trimming took 4 bases from V and 0 from J, leaving 7 bases between them. The CDR3 is 13 residues long. This CDR3 is CASSSGLSYEQYF. The CDR3 nucleotides read TGTGCCAGCAGTTCAGGGCTCTCCTACGAGCAGTACTTC.

Only one count was recorded for this clone. V is TRBV6-6 and J is TRBJ2-7, with a tentative D call TRBD2 (5 bases). The germline V gene has CDR1 MNHNY and CDR2 SVGAGI (reference sequence). The V end lost 6 bases, the J end lost 1 base, and 10 bases lay between the germline ends. CDR3 length: 13 residues. The DNA of the CDR3 is TGTGCCAGCAGGGACTCAAATTCCTACGAGCAGTACTTC. It codes for CASRDSNSYEQYF.

The J gene is TRBJ2-2, the V gene TRBV6-4, with D uncertain. The V and J ends lost 4 bases and 6 bases respectively, with 9 bases between them. The germline V gene has CDR1 MRHNA and CDR2 SNTAGT. CDR3 length: 13 amino acids. The CDR3 DNA follows: TGTGCCAGCAGTGTAATAAATTCCGGGGAGCTGTTTTTT. It codes for CASSVINSGELFF.

The chain is built from TRBV5-1 and TRBJ2-7, with TRBD1 as a possible D gene (7 bases). V was trimmed by 3 bases and J by 2 bases, leaving 12 bases between them. The germline gives CDR1 SGHRS, CDR2 YFSETQ. There are 14 residues in the CDR3. The CDR3 coding sequence is TGCGCCAGCAGCTGGGGAGGACAGGCCTACGAGCAGTACTTC. Translation: CASSWGGQAYEQYF.

The V gene is TRBV28, the J gene TRBJ2-5; D not certain. Trimming took 5 bases from V and 3 from J, leaving 16 bases between them. The CDR3 totals 15 residues. Germline CDR1 MDHEN, CDR2 SYDVKM. The CDR3 reads CASSPLGFTEETQYF. In DNA, the CDR3 is TGTGCCAGCAGTCCCCTCGGTTTTACCGAAGAGACCCAGTACTTC.

The rearrangement uses TRBV20-1 and TRBJ2-7, with 8 positions matching TRBD2. The CDR3 runs 15 residues. The trim removed 3 bases at V and 5 bases at J, leaving 12 bases unmatched. The germline V gene has CDR1 DFQATT and CDR2 SNEGSKA (reference sequence). As DNA, the CDR3 is TGCAGTGCTAGTACGGGGGGGGCCGGGGAAGACGAGCAGTACTTC. Amino acid sequence: CSASTGGAGEDEQYF.